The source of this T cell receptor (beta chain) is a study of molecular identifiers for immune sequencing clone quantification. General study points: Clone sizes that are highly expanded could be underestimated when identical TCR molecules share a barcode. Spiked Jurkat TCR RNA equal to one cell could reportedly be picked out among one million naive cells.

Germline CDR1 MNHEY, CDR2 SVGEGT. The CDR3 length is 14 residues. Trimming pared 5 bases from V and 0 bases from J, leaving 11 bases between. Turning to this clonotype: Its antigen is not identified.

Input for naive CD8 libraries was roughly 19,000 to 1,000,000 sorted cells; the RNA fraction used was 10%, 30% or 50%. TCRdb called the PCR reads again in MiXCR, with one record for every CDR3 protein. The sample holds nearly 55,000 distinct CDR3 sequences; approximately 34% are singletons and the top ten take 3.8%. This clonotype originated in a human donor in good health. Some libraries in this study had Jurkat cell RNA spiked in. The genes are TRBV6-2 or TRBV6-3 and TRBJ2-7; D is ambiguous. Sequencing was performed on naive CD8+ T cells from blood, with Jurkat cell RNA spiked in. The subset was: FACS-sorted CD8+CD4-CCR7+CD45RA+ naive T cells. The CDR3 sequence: CASSARTSSYEQYF. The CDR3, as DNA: TGTGCCAGCAGTGCCAGGACGAGCTCCTACGAGCAGTACTTC.